A selection of T cell receptor beta chains follows, all from one sample in a study of blood T cell repertoires in COVID-19. The method was immunoSEQ multiplex PCR; TCRdb's version includes in-frame clones alone and lacks a portion of them. The table lists some 390,000 clones, 80% to 90% of them singletons. Sequenced: PBMCs or T cells enriched from blood (not recorded which). The receptors stem from a young man who had recovered from COVID-19. CDR3s include the opening cysteine and the closing phenylalanine or tryptophan. Each record gives: J gene, clone size, V gene, D gene, CDR3 DNA, CDR3 protein. A D gene is named only where the DNA matches it firmly. Clone sizes are given selectively: once, few, many, or a class where the clone is expanded.

TRBJ2-1 | NA | TRBV7-3 | NA | TGTGCCAGCAGCCCGACCGGAGGAAATTTCTATGAGCAGTTCTTC | CASSPTGGNFYEQFF
TRBJ1-1 | NA | TRBV25-1 | TRBD1 | TGTGCCAGCAGACTAACAGGGGACACTGAAGCTTTCTTT | CASRLTGDTEAFF
TRBJ1-2 | NA | TRBV14 | TRBD1 | TGTGCCAGCAGCAAAGCCGACAGGGTTAGCTCTGGCTACACCTTC | CASSKADRVSSGYTF
TRBJ1-5 | NA | TRBV6-4 | NA | TGTGCCAGCAGTTATAGTCAGCCCCAGCATTTT | CASSYSQPQHF
TRBJ2-3 | NA | TRBV3-1/TRBV3-2 | TRBD2 | TGTGCCAGCAGCCAAGACACTAGCGGGAGAACAGATACGCAGTATTTT | CASSQDTSGRTDTQYF
TRBJ1-5 | NA | TRBV3-1/TRBV3-2 | NA | TGTGCCAGCAGCCACGCAAGGTCCACGGGAACGCGAGTTCGGCCCCAGCATTTT | CASSHARSTGTRVRPQHF
TRBJ2-7 | NA | TRBV6-5 | TRBD1 | TGTGCCAGCAGTTACTACGGACAGGGTTACGAGCAGTACTTC | CASSYYGQGYEQYF
TRBJ2-4 | NA | TRBV10-1 | NA | TGCGCCAGCAGTACAGGGTTCAAAAACATTCAGTACTTC | CASSTGFKNIQYF
TRBJ2-7 | NA | TRBV2 | NA | TGTGCCAGCGGAGGACTTCCCTACGAGCAGTACTTC | CASGGLPYEQYF
TRBJ2-7 | NA | TRBV6-5 | NA | TGTGCCAGCAGTATCGACATTTACGAGCAGTACTTC | CASSIDIYEQYF
TRBJ2-1 | NA | TRBV18 | NA | TGTGCCAGCTCACCTGGAATAGCGAACTACAATGAGCAGTTCTTC | CASSPGIANYNEQFF
TRBJ1-2 | NA | TRBV12-3/TRBV12-4 | NA | TGTGCCAGCAGAATACAGACAGAAATCTTCACCTTC | CASRIQTEIFTF
TRBJ1-1 | NA | TRBV6-5 | NA | TGTGCCAGCAGTTACTCCCGGCCAGGAGGGACTGAAGCTTTCTTT | CASSYSRPGGTEAFF
TRBJ2-7 | NA | TRBV27 | TRBD2 | TGTGCCAGCGGGGGGGTCTTGACCCACGAGCAGTACTTC | CASGGVLTHEQYF
TRBJ2-1 | once | TRBV9 | NA | TGTGCCAGCAGCGTAGGAGGTGCTGGCGGCAATGAGCAGTTCTTC | CASSVGGAGGNEQFF
TRBJ2-1 | once | TRBV3-1/TRBV3-2 | TRBD1 | TGTGCCAGCAGCCTGGGGTCACAGGGGAGACTCAATGAGCAGTTCTTC | CASSLGSQGRLNEQFF
TRBJ2-3 | NA | TRBV28 | NA | TGTGCCAGCAGTTTATCCAGGAGCACAGATACGCAGTATTTT | CASSLSRSTDTQYF
TRBJ2-2 | NA | TRBV6-5 | TRBD2 | TGTGCCAGCAGGATGGCGGGGGGAACCGGGGAGCTGTTTTTT | CASRMAGGTGELFF
TRBJ2-7 | NA | TRBV7-9 | NA | TGTGCCAGCAGCCCAGGGGAATCGAACTCCTACGAGCAGTACTTC | CASSPGESNSYEQYF
TRBJ2-5 | once | TRBV4-1 | NA | TGCGCCAGCAGCCAAGTCAGGGGTTCTCAAGAGACCCAGTACTTC | CASSQVRGSQETQYF
TRBJ2-1 | NA | TRBV7-9 | TRBD2 | TGTGCCAGCAGCTCACCGGGACTAGCGGGGGTAAACGAGCAGTTCTTC | CASSSPGLAGVNEQFF
TRBJ2-7 | NA | TRBV7-2 | NA | TGTGCCAGCAGCTTAGTTTACAACGAGCAGTACTTC | CASSLVYNEQYF
TRBJ1-2 | few | TRBV29-1 | TRBD1 | TGCAGCGTCAGGGGGGGACAGGACATTGCTAACTATGGCTACACCTTC | CSVRGGQDIANYGYTF
TRBJ2-2 | NA | TRBV7-9 | NA | TGTGCCAGTACTCCTACCGGGGAGCTGTTTTTT | CASTPTGELFF
TRBJ1-4 | NA | TRBV28 | NA | TGTGCCAGCAGTTTATGGGCAGCGCGGGTTAATGAAAAACTGTTTTTT | CASSLWAARVNEKLFF
TRBJ1-2 | NA | TRBV28 | NA | TGTGCCAGCATCACTCCGGCAGGAGGCAAAGGCTACACCTTC | CASITPAGGKGYTF
TRBJ2-3 | NA | TRBV2 | TRBD2 | TGTGCCAGCAGTGAAGTGCCTAGCGGGAGGGCCGTGTGGACAGATACGCAGTATTTT | CASSEVPSGRAVWTDTQYF
TRBJ2-1 | NA | TRBV5-1 | NA | TGCGCCAGCAGCCAAGACAGAATTAACAATGAGCAGTTCTTC | CASSQDRINNEQFF
TRBJ1-5 | NA | TRBV3-1/TRBV3-2 | TRBD1 | TGTGCCAGCAGCCGAGACAGGGGAGTTCAGCCCCAGCATTTT | CASSRDRGVQPQHF
TRBJ1-4 | NA | TRBV3-1/TRBV3-2 | NA | TGTGCCAGCAGCCAAGTAAGCCCCCTGGGCAATGAAAAACTGTTTTTT | CASSQVSPLGNEKLFF
TRBJ2-3 | NA | TRBV27 | NA | TGTGCCAGCAGTGCTGGACTTCAGGGCACAGATACGCAGTATTTT | CASSAGLQGTDTQYF
TRBJ2-1 | NA | TRBV7-7 | TRBD2 | TGTGCTAGCAGCCGGACTAGCGGCTCCTACAATGAGCAGTTCTTC | CASSRTSGSYNEQFF